These T cell receptor beta chains were read from a single sample in a study of cytomegalovirus exposure and HLA in healthy donors. Profiling relied on immunoSEQ multiplex PCR, and the TCRdb table lists in-frame clones only, not all of them. The sample includes over 200,000 clones, around nine tenths of them seen just once. What was sequenced was PBMCs. Source of these receptors: a young woman in good health and CMV-seronegative. Each CDR3 is given with its conserved first and last residue. D genes are given only for firm matches. Clone size is stated in some rows and not others, as once, few, many or a class when expanded.

CDR3 protein: CASSIGTAGANVLTF
CDR3 DNA: TGTGCCAGTAGTATAGGAACAGCTGGGGCCAACGTCCTGACTTTC
clone size: NA
D gene: NA
J gene: TRBJ2-6
V gene: TRBV19

CDR3 protein: CASSISAGRNQPQHF
CDR3 DNA: TGTGCCAGTAGTATATCGGCAGGGAGGAATCAGCCCCAGCATTTT
clone size: NA
D gene: NA
J gene: TRBJ1-5
V gene: TRBV19

CDR3 protein: CASSGDRIGGYTF
CDR3 DNA: TGTGCCAGCAGCGGTGACAGGATTGGCGGCTACACCTTC
clone size: few
D gene: NA
J gene: TRBJ1-2
V gene: TRBV6-1

CDR3 protein: CASSSRVMNTEAFF
CDR3 DNA: TGCGCCAGCAGCTCAAGAGTTATGAACACTGAAGCTTTCTTT
clone size: NA
D gene: NA
J gene: TRBJ1-1
V gene: TRBV5-1

CDR3 protein: CASKLGTSMQPQHF
CDR3 DNA: TGTGCCAGCAAGCTGGGGACAAGTATGCAGCCCCAGCATTTT
clone size: NA
D gene: NA
J gene: TRBJ1-5
V gene: TRBV27

CDR3 protein: CASSQGGQPQHF
CDR3 DNA: TGCGCCAGCAGCCAGGGGGGTCAGCCCCAGCATTTT
clone size: NA
D gene: NA
J gene: TRBJ1-5
V gene: TRBV4-1

CDR3 protein: CASSPERETNEQFF
CDR3 DNA: TGTGCCAGCAGCCCCGAGCGGGAGACTAATGAGCAGTTCTTC
clone size: once
D gene: TRBD2
J gene: TRBJ2-1
V gene: TRBV4-2

CDR3 protein: CASRPTLDRVDGYTF
CDR3 DNA: TGTGCCAGCAGGCCCACCTTGGACAGGGTGGACGGCTACACCTTC
clone size: NA
D gene: TRBD1
J gene: TRBJ1-2
V gene: TRBV28

CDR3 protein: CASSKGTGGGTQYF
CDR3 DNA: TGTGCCAGCAGCAAGGGGACAGGTGGAGGTACGCAGTATTTT
clone size: NA
D gene: TRBD1
J gene: TRBJ2-3
V gene: TRBV11-1

CDR3 protein: CASSFAGNTEAFF
CDR3 DNA: TGTGCCAGCAGTTTTGCGGGGAACACTGAAGCTTTCTTT
clone size: NA
D gene: NA
J gene: TRBJ1-1
V gene: TRBV2

CDR3 protein: CAISEGQGIGELFF
CDR3 DNA: TGTGCCATCAGTGAAGGACAGGGAATCGGGGAGCTGTTTTTT
clone size: NA
D gene: TRBD1
J gene: TRBJ2-2
V gene: TRBV10-3

CDR3 protein: CASSHLRGSGANVLTF
CDR3 DNA: TGCGCCAGCAGCCATCTCAGGGGATCTGGGGCCAACGTCCTGACTTTC
clone size: NA
D gene: NA
J gene: TRBJ2-6
V gene: TRBV4-3

CDR3 protein: CASSPDKDRAPYEQYF
CDR3 DNA: TGTGCCAGTAGTCCCGACAAAGACAGGGCCCCCTACGAGCAGTACTTC
clone size: NA
D gene: TRBD1
J gene: TRBJ2-7
V gene: TRBV19

CDR3 protein: CASSSLLAGGPTDEQFF
CDR3 DNA: TGCGCCAGCAGCTCGCTCCTAGCGGGAGGGCCTACGGATGAGCAGTTCTTC
clone size: NA
D gene: TRBD2
J gene: TRBJ2-1
V gene: TRBV5-1

CDR3 protein: CSVERENSYEQYF
CDR3 DNA: TGCAGCGTTGAACGGGAAAATTCCTACGAGCAGTACTTC
clone size: NA
D gene: NA
J gene: TRBJ2-7
V gene: TRBV29-1

CDR3 protein: CASSLEQGTDTQYF
CDR3 DNA: TGTGCCAGCAGCTTAGAACAGGGCACAGATACGCAGTATTTT
clone size: NA
D gene: NA
J gene: TRBJ2-3
V gene: TRBV7-6

CDR3 protein: CASSFAGVQETQYF
CDR3 DNA: TGTGCCAGCAGCTTCGCAGGGGTCCAAGAGACCCAGTACTTC
clone size: NA
D gene: NA
J gene: TRBJ2-5
V gene: TRBV7-9

CDR3 protein: CASSIADRANEQYF
CDR3 DNA: TGTGCCAGTAGTATAGCCGACAGGGCTAACGAGCAGTACTTC
clone size: NA
D gene: TRBD1
J gene: TRBJ2-7
V gene: TRBV19

CDR3 protein: CASGTGTGNTIYF
CDR3 DNA: TGTGCCAGCGGCACAGGGACCGGAAACACCATATATTTT
clone size: NA
D gene: NA
J gene: TRBJ1-3
V gene: TRBV19

CDR3 protein: CASSLLAGDEQFF
CDR3 DNA: TGTGCCAGCAGCCTCCTGGCGGGGGATGAGCAGTTCTTC
clone size: NA
D gene: TRBD2
J gene: TRBJ2-1
V gene: TRBV4-2

CDR3 protein: CASSPVNTGELFF
CDR3 DNA: TGTGCCAGCAGTCCCGTGAACACCGGGGAGCTGTTTTTT
clone size: NA
D gene: NA
J gene: TRBJ2-2
V gene: TRBV7-9

CDR3 protein: CASSERGYQETQYF
CDR3 DNA: TGTGCCAGCAGCGAAAGGGGGTACCAAGAGACCCAGTACTTC
clone size: NA
D gene: NA
J gene: TRBJ2-5
V gene: TRBV6-1

CDR3 protein: CASKGGSGQGSPEAFF
CDR3 DNA: TGTGCCAGCAAGGGGGGGTCGGGACAGGGTTCACCTGAAGCTTTCTTT
clone size: NA
D gene: TRBD1
J gene: TRBJ1-1
V gene: TRBV25-1

CDR3 protein: CASSAGHANTGELFF
CDR3 DNA: TGTGCCAGCAGTGCGGGCCACGCGAACACCGGGGAGCTGTTTTTT
clone size: NA
D gene: NA
J gene: TRBJ2-2
V gene: TRBV27

CDR3 protein: CASSLQGVNTEAFF
CDR3 DNA: TGTGCCAGCAGTCTACAGGGGGTCAACACTGAAGCTTTCTTT
clone size: once
D gene: TRBD1
J gene: TRBJ1-1
V gene: TRBV6-5

CDR3 protein: CASSFPIKSGEPQHF
CDR3 DNA: TGTGCCAGCAGCTTCCCTATAAAATCGGGAGAGCCCCAGCATTTT
clone size: NA
D gene: NA
J gene: TRBJ1-5
V gene: TRBV7-4

CDR3 protein: CASSLEGTSVSYNEQFF
CDR3 DNA: TGTGCCAGCAGCTTAGAGGGGACTAGCGTATCCTACAATGAGCAGTTCTTC
clone size: NA
D gene: TRBD2
J gene: TRBJ2-1
V gene: TRBV7-6

CDR3 protein: CASKDRHYSYEQYF
CDR3 DNA: TGTGCCAGCAAGGACAGACATTACTCCTACGAGCAGTACTTC
clone size: NA
D gene: NA
J gene: TRBJ2-7
V gene: TRBV2

CDR3 protein: CASSVGTGIQETQYF
CDR3 DNA: TGTGCCAGCAGCGTGGGGACAGGGATACAAGAGACCCAGTACTTC
clone size: NA
D gene: TRBD1
J gene: TRBJ2-5
V gene: TRBV9

CDR3 protein: CASSNSATYGYTF
CDR3 DNA: TGTGCCAGCAGTAACAGTGCCACGTATGGCTACACCTTC
clone size: NA
D gene: NA
J gene: TRBJ1-2
V gene: TRBV11-2

CDR3 protein: CASGLDGRKPGLAGIIPVYEQYF
CDR3 DNA: TGTGCTAGTGGTTTGGACGGACGCAAACCGGGACTAGCGGGAATTATACCAGTCTACGAGCAGTACTTC
clone size: NA
D gene: TRBD2
J gene: TRBJ2-7
V gene: TRBV12-5

CDR3 protein: CASSGGTGGYEQYF
CDR3 DNA: TGTGCCAGCAGCGGGGGGACAGGAGGGTACGAGCAGTACTTC
clone size: few
D gene: TRBD1
J gene: TRBJ2-7
V gene: TRBV9

CDR3 protein: CAISSGPTGGNTEAFF
CDR3 DNA: TGTGCCATCAGTTCCGGGCCAACGGGGGGGAACACTGAAGCTTTCTTT
clone size: NA
D gene: NA
J gene: TRBJ1-1
V gene: TRBV10-3

CDR3 protein: CASSLGGTGFANTDTQYF
CDR3 DNA: TGTGCCAGCAGCTTAGGGGGGACAGGGTTCGCAAACACAGATACGCAGTATTTT
clone size: NA
D gene: TRBD1
J gene: TRBJ2-3
V gene: TRBV11-2

CDR3 protein: CTSSQRPEVLSQETQYF
CDR3 DNA: TGCACCAGCAGCCAACGCCCCGAGGTCCTCAGTCAAGAGACCCAGTACTTC
clone size: NA
D gene: NA
J gene: TRBJ2-5
V gene: TRBV1

CDR3 protein: CASSIGVGANNEQFF
CDR3 DNA: TGTGCCAGTAGTATAGGGGTGGGAGCAAACAATGAGCAGTTCTTC
clone size: NA
D gene: NA
J gene: TRBJ2-1
V gene: TRBV19

CDR3 protein: CASSNLAGGRKEGINEQFF
CDR3 DNA: TGCGCCAGCAGCAACCTAGCGGGAGGGCGTAAGGAAGGGATTAATGAGCAGTTCTTC
clone size: NA
D gene: TRBD2
J gene: TRBJ2-1
V gene: TRBV23-1

CDR3 protein: CASSTTGGREQYF
CDR3 DNA: TGTGCCAGCAGTACTACAGGGGGCCGGGAGCAGTACTTC
clone size: NA
D gene: TRBD1
J gene: TRBJ2-7
V gene: TRBV27

CDR3 protein: CASSFEPDRGVNNVYEQYF
CDR3 DNA: TGCGCCAGCAGCTTCGAGCCGGACAGGGGGGTTAATAATGTATACGAGCAGTACTTC
clone size: NA
D gene: TRBD1
J gene: TRBJ2-7
V gene: TRBV5-1

CDR3 protein: CASSPAGTSVHEQYF
CDR3 DNA: TGTGCCAGCAGCCCTGCCGGGACTAGCGTTCACGAGCAGTACTTC
clone size: NA
D gene: TRBD2
J gene: TRBJ2-7
V gene: TRBV7-2

CDR3 protein: CASSDGGGAIGSGANVLTF
CDR3 DNA: TGTGCCAGCAGTGACGGAGGGGGGGCGATTGGGTCTGGGGCCAACGTCCTGACTTTC
clone size: NA
D gene: NA
J gene: TRBJ2-6
V gene: TRBV6-1

CDR3 protein: CASSLIRKSSGANVLTF
CDR3 DNA: TGTGCCAGCAGCTTGATCCGTAAGAGCTCTGGGGCCAACGTCCTGACTTTC
clone size: NA
D gene: NA
J gene: TRBJ2-6
V gene: TRBV5-6

CDR3 protein: CASSLEGEHSGNTIYF
CDR3 DNA: TGTGCCAGCAGCTTGGAAGGGGAACACTCTGGAAACACCATATATTTT
clone size: NA
D gene: NA
J gene: TRBJ1-3
V gene: TRBV5-4

CDR3 protein: CASSPRDTKWQFF
CDR3 DNA: TGTGCCAGCAGCCCCCGCGATACGAAGTGGCAGTTCTTC
clone size: NA
D gene: NA
J gene: TRBJ2-1
V gene: TRBV7-8

CDR3 protein: CASSSPGQETQYF
CDR3 DNA: TGTGCCAGCAGCAGCCCCGGGCAAGAGACCCAGTACTTC
clone size: NA
D gene: NA
J gene: TRBJ2-5
V gene: TRBV21-1

CDR3 protein: CASSEAFGTGGAEAFF
CDR3 DNA: TGTGCCAGCAGTGAAGCCTTTGGTACAGGGGGCGCTGAAGCTTTCTTT
clone size: NA
D gene: TRBD1
J gene: TRBJ1-1
V gene: TRBV6-1

CDR3 protein: CASGRGTGNQPQHF
CDR3 DNA: TGTGCCAGCGGCAGGGGAACGGGCAATCAGCCCCAGCATTTT
clone size: NA
D gene: NA
J gene: TRBJ1-5
V gene: TRBV2

CDR3 protein: CASSQDLAGGPSYNEQFF
CDR3 DNA: TGTGCCAGCAGCCAAGATCTAGCGGGAGGGCCTTCCTACAATGAGCAGTTCTTC
clone size: NA
D gene: TRBD2
J gene: TRBJ2-1
V gene: TRBV4-2

CDR3 protein: CASSSGLRKYGYTF
CDR3 DNA: TGTGCCAGCAGCTCAGGGTTGAGGAAGTATGGCTACACCTTC
clone size: NA
D gene: NA
J gene: TRBJ1-2
V gene: TRBV7-9

CDR3 protein: CASSLVGTYEQYF
CDR3 DNA: TGTGCCAGCAGCTTAGTCGGGACCTACGAGCAGTACTTC
clone size: NA
D gene: NA
J gene: TRBJ2-7
V gene: TRBV7-8

CDR3 protein: CASRQGAFTEAFF
CDR3 DNA: TGTGCCAGCAGACAGGGGGCTTTCACTGAAGCTTTCTTT
clone size: NA
D gene: TRBD1
J gene: TRBJ1-1
V gene: TRBV6-5

CDR3 protein: CASSQGAGLAGLSPEFF
CDR3 DNA: TGCGCCAGCAGCCAAGGAGCTGGCCTAGCGGGACTGTCCCCCGAGTTCTTC
clone size: once
D gene: TRBD2
J gene: TRBJ2-1
V gene: TRBV4-1

CDR3 protein: CASKVAGAGELFF
CDR3 DNA: TGTGCCAGCAAAGTAGCGGGAGCCGGGGAGCTGTTTTTT
clone size: NA
D gene: TRBD2
J gene: TRBJ2-2
V gene: TRBV28

CDR3 protein: CASSPPYGGSYTF
CDR3 DNA: TGTGCCAGCAGTCCGCCCTACGGCGGTTCCTACACCTTC
clone size: once
D gene: NA
J gene: TRBJ1-2
V gene: TRBV6-5

CDR3 protein: CASSFVAGGGISEQFF
CDR3 DNA: TGTGCCAGCAGCTTCGTTGCGGGAGGTGGGATCAGTGAGCAGTTCTTC
clone size: once
D gene: TRBD2
J gene: TRBJ2-1
V gene: TRBV7-6